Shown below are 7 T cell receptor beta chains from a single sample sequenced in a study of resident and recirculating memory T cells in vitiligo. Assay: immunoSEQ multiplex PCR; the TCRdb copy retains only in-frame clones and omits some. The sample lists about 42,000 clones; around 90% were seen once. Source material: blood. The receptor set was obtained from a male donor with vitiligo.

The chain combines TRBV6-1 with TRBJ1-1; D remains unclear. The CDR3 covers 14 residues. The germline V gene encodes CDR1 MNHNS and CDR2 SASEGT. Between the trimmed V and J ends, which lost 5 bases and 3 bases, there was a span of 13 bases. CDR3: CASSPGRRYTEAFF. Here the CDR3 DNA reads TGTGCCAGCAGTCCTGGGAGGAGGTACACTGAAGCTTTCTTT.

The chain combines TRBV4-1 with TRBJ2-7, with D perhaps TRBD2 (7 bases). CDR3 length: 16 residues. CDR1 is MGHRA and CDR2 is YSYEKL in the germline V gene. The V end lost 0 bases, the J end lost 0 bases, and 12 bases lay between the germline ends. Here the CDR3 reads CASSQDGGGISYEQYF. CDR3 nucleotide sequence: TGCGCCAGCAGCCAAGATGGCGGGGGCATCTCCTACGAGCAGTACTTC.

This clone was seen only once. The chain combines TRBV7-2 with TRBJ2-3; 8 nucleotides match TRBD2. Germline V gene data show CDR1 as SGHTA and CDR2 as FQGNSA. V lost 1 base to trimming and J lost 2 bases; unmatched junction nucleotides: 2. CDR3 length: 15 amino acids. The CDR3 region has the DNA TGTGCCAGCAGCTTAGTGGGACTAGTCACAGATACGCAGTATTTT. It translates to CASSLVGLVTDTQYF.

This clone has just one count. The chain recombines TRBV7-2 with TRBJ2-5; D may be TRBD1 (8 bases). V lost 5 bases and J lost 5, with 15 bases in between. The CDR3 consists of 14 residues. Germline-derived CDR1 and CDR2 are SGHTA and FQGNSA. CDR3 residues: CASSLNRGGETQYF. DNA of the CDR3: TGTGCCAGCAGCCTAAACAGGGGGGGGGAGACCCAGTACTTC.

The chain couples TRBV7-8 to TRBJ1-4; 7 bases match TRBD1. Germline-derived CDR1 and CDR2 are SGHVS and FQNEAQ. This CDR3 contains 14 residues. V lost 4 bases to trimming and J lost 5 bases; unmatched junction nucleotides: 4. CDR3 loop: CASSYDRANEKLFF. CDR3 DNA sequence: TGTGCCAGCAGCTACGACAGGGCCAATGAAAAACTGTTTTTT.

CDR3 loop: CASSVAGTGLANYGYTF. The CDR3 coding sequence is TGCGCCAGCAGTGTGGCAGGGACAGGGCTAGCTAACTATGGCTACACCTTC. The rearrangement joins TRBV10-2 to TRBJ1-2, with 9 nucleotides matching TRBD1. Germline V CDR1 and CDR2: WSHSY, SAAADI. The J segment lost 0 bases and the V segment lost 4 bases, leaving 9 bases of the junction unmatched. The CDR3 consists of 17 residues.

In its sample, this clone was seen once. The chain combines TRBV9 with TRBJ1-2; D might be TRBD1 (6 bases). CDR3 length: 15 amino acids. V shed 2 bases and J shed 5 bases, with 16 bases lying between them. Germline V gene lookup returns CDR1 SGDLS and CDR2 YYNGEE. CDR3 sequence: CASSVSPTGPYGYTF. In DNA, the CDR3 is TGTGCCAGCAGCGTTAGCCCCACAGGGCCGTATGGCTACACCTTC.